This T cell receptor (beta chain) was identified in a study of human T cells and chemical hapten exposure. Noted time point: pre-sensitization, week 0. Treatment specified: therapeutic diphenylcyclopropenone sensitization with weekly scalp DPC. This CDR3 contains 14 residues. V lost 1 base, J lost 1 base, and 8 bases lay in between. Germline assignment: CDR1 SGHRS and CDR2 YFSETQ. TCRdb independently ran MiXCR on the RACE reads; one entry per CDR3 protein. The data hold 89,000 or so distinct CDR3 sequences, with 8.5% to 9% observed a single time. The receptor comes from a man in his forties with alopecia areata. Some clones in this sample may be carry-over from other donors' samples. The source was whole blood, collected in connection with sensitization to the hapten diphenylcyclopropenone (DPC). V gene TRBV5-1 combines with J gene TRBJ1-1; D possibly corresponds to TRBD1 (6 bases). In DNA, the CDR3 is TGCGCCAGCAGCTTGCAGGGGTCGAACACTGAAGCTTTCTTT. Protein: CASSLQGSNTEAFF.